This passage covers 24 T cell receptor beta chains from one sample sequenced in a study of shared clonotypes between healthy human individuals. CD45RO negativity and positive selection for CCR7 defined naive CD8 cells, a population that excluded terminally differentiated effector memory CD45RA+ cells. This table comes from immunoSEQ multiplex PCR, and its TCRdb copy is limited to in-frame clones, with some not included. The table includes fewer than 1 million clones, roughly 96% detected once. The sample consisted of naive CD8+ T cells sorted from blood. The receptor source for this set is a man aged 25 to 45 in good health.

This chain links TRBV7-8 with TRBJ2-5; TRBD1 matches at 7 bases. Germline CDR1 is SGHVS and CDR2 is FQNEAQ. The CDR3 is made up of 16 amino acids. V lost 3 bases, J lost 3 bases, and 10 bases stayed unmatched. In DNA, the CDR3 is TGTGCCAGCAGCTTGGTCGGGCAGGGGGAGAAAGAGACCCAGTACTTC. It translates to CASSLVGQGEKETQYF. The whole variable domain, filled in from reference TRBV7-8 and TRBJ2-5, reads GAGVSQSPRYKVAKRGQDVALRCDPISGHVSLFWYQQALGQGPEFLTYFQNEAQLDKSGLPSDRFFAERPEGSVSTLKIQRTQQEDSAVYLCASSLVGQGEKETQYFGPGTRLLVL.

This clone came up a few times. The chain couples TRBV12-1 to TRBJ1-1. TRBV12-1 is flagged as a pseudogene. CDR3 length equals 16 residues. CDR3 DNA sequence: TGTGCCAGCAGCTTTCTCCGGGGTTCGATGAACACTGAAGCTTTCTTT. As protein: CASSFLRGSMNTEAFF.

The J gene is TRBJ2-1, the V gene TRBV7-6, with 9 positions matching TRBD2. Germline loops: CDR1 SGHVS, CDR2 FNYEAQ. Trimming at V came to 4 bases and at J to 7 bases, leaving 14 bases not matched to a gene. The CDR3 has 17 amino acids. CDR3 DNA: TGTGCCAGCAGCTCCCCGCGCCCTAGCGGGATAGGGAATGAGCAGTTCTTC. This translates into CASSSPRPSGIGNEQFF.

The V and J genes are TRBV4-2 and TRBJ1-2; perhaps TRBD1 as D (6 bases). CDR1 is LGHNA, CDR2 YNFKEQ, per germline. V was cut by 1 base and J by 5 bases, with 8 bases left in between. The CDR3 has 13 residues. DNA of the CDR3: TGTGCCAGCAGCCAAGGGACAGCTTATGGCTACACCTTC. Translation: CASSQGTAYGYTF.

A note on this clone: The same CDR3 arises from other DNA sequences in this sample as well. The gene calls are TRBV7-2 and TRBJ2-7, with no clear D. Germline V lookup: CDR1 SGHTA, CDR2 FQGNSA. The CDR3 loop spans 12 amino acids. Trimming left V 1 base short and J 2 bases short, with 3 bases between. The CDR3 protein is CASSLDPYEQYF. As DNA, the CDR3 is TGTGCCAGCAGCTTAGACCCCTACGAGCAGTACTTC.

The chain combines TRBV9 with TRBJ1-5; unclear D gene. The CDR3 extends over 15 amino acids. V lost 3 bases and J 0 bases, leaving 10 bases between the germline ends. Germline V gene lookup returns CDR1 SGDLS and CDR2 YYNGEE. The CDR3 DNA is TGTGCCAGCAGCGGGGCGGGATTTAGCAATCAGCCCCAGCATTTT. This codes for CASSGAGFSNQPQHF.

The CDR3, as DNA: TGTGCCAGCAGTGAAGGCGCTGGAAACACCATATATTTT. As protein: CASSEGAGNTIYF. The rearrangement links TRBV6-1 to TRBJ1-3; D ambiguous. V lost 1 base to trimming and J lost 2 bases, with 3 bases between them. The CDR3 contains 13 residues. The germline CDR1 and CDR2 sequences are MNHNS and SASEGT.

The rearrangement links TRBV5-1 to TRBJ2-1, with 8 nucleotides matching TRBD2. The CDR3 spans 15 residues. Germline loops: CDR1 SGHRS, CDR2 YFSETQ. Losses at the gene ends were 2 bases for V and 10 bases for J; bases not matched to a gene: 11. In DNA form, the CDR3 reads TGCGCCAGCAGCTTTATAGCGGGGCGAGGCGGGGAGCAGTTCTTC. Protein product: CASSFIAGRGGEQFF.

The chain recombines TRBV5-1 with TRBJ1-2; D gene ambiguous. CDR1 is SGHRS and CDR2 is YFSETQ in the germline V gene. CDR3 size: 14 residues. Trimming pared 6 bases from V and 4 bases from J, leaving 16 bases between. CDR3 residues: CASNIGATSYGYTF. DNA for the CDR3: TGCGCCAGCAATATCGGCGCTACGAGCTATGGCTACACCTTC.

The genes are TRBV27 and TRBJ2-7; 7 bases align to TRBD2. V was pared by 8 bases and J by 3 bases, with 10 bases of the junction left unmatched. This CDR3 comprises 14 residues. Germline-derived CDR1 and CDR2 are MNHEY and SMNVEV (reference sequence). The CDR3 coding sequence is TGTGCCAGCCGACACGGGGGGACCGGCTACGAGCAGTACTTC. Its protein is CASRHGGTGYEQYF.

The CDR3 is CASRLGVPAEAFF. Written as DNA, the CDR3 is TGTGCCAGTAGGTTAGGGGTTCCTGCTGAAGCTTTCTTT. V is TRBV19 and J is TRBJ1-1, with D maybe TRBD1 (5 bases). The CDR3 is 13 residues long. The germline gives CDR1 LNHDA, CDR2 SQIVND (reference sequence). The V and J ends lost 6 bases and 6 bases respectively, with 14 bases between them. Together with reference TRBV19 and TRBJ1-1, the CDR3 gives the full variable domain: DGGITQSPKYLFRKEGQNVTLSCEQNLNHDAMYWYRQDPGQGLRLIYYSQIVNDFQKGDIAEGYSVSREKKESFPLTVTSAQKNPTAFYLCASRLGVPAEAFFGQGTRLTVV.

The chain uses TRBV6-6 and TRBJ1-5; tentatively, D is TRBD1 (5 bases). The CDR3 contains 15 residues. V lost 6 bases to trimming and J lost 0 bases, with 12 bases between them. Germline assignment: CDR1 MNHNY and CDR2 SVGAGI (reference sequence). CDR3 bases: TGTGCCAGCAGCCTCGGGGGAAATAGCAATCAGCCCCAGCATTTT. As protein: CASSLGGNSNQPQHF.

V usage is TRBV18 and J usage is TRBJ2-7, with D perhaps matching TRBD2 (6 bases). This CDR3 contains 16 residues. Trimming shortened V by 1 base and J by 2 bases, and 15 bases separated the two germline ends. Germline V gene data show CDR1 as KGHSH and CDR2 as LQKENI. The CDR3 DNA is TGTGCCAGCTCACCACGGGAGCGACTAGTAACCTACGAGCAGTACTTC. Its protein is CASSPRERLVTYEQYF. Full variable domain (rest looked up from reference TRBV18 and TRBJ2-7): NAGVMQNPRHLVRRRGQEARLRCSPMKGHSHVYWYRQLPEEGLKFMVYLQKENIIDESGMPKERFSAEFPKEGPSILRIQQVVRGDSAAYFCASSPRERLVTYEQYFGPGTRLTVT.

This CDR3 reads CATSRERPGQGGYGYTF. In DNA form, the CDR3 reads TGTGCCACCAGCAGGGAGCGCCCGGGACAGGGTGGCTATGGCTACACCTTC. V and J are TRBV15 and TRBJ1-2; TRBD1 agrees at 9 bases. This CDR3 is 17 amino acids long. Losses at the gene ends were 3 bases for V and 4 bases for J; bases not matched to a gene: 12. Germline V gene data show CDR1 as LNHNV and CDR2 as YYDKDF (reference sequence).

The chain uses TRBV27 and TRBJ2-5; a possible D gene is TRBD1 (6 bases). V lost 2 bases and J 2 bases, leaving 18 bases between the germline ends. The CDR3 runs 17 residues. The germline gives CDR1 MNHEY, CDR2 SMNVEV (reference sequence). CDR3: CASSLNYWTAVQETQYF. The CDR3 DNA reads as TGTGCCAGCAGTTTAAATTACTGGACAGCGGTACAAGAGACCCAGTACTTC.

The count of this clone is one. Other DNA sequences in this specimen translate into the identical CDR3. The genes are TRBV6-5 and TRBJ2-7; TRBD2 is a possible D gene (6 bases). The CDR3 has 12 residues. V was pared by 5 bases and J by 3 bases, with 8 bases between. Germline V CDR1 and CDR2: MNHEY, SVGAGI. Written as DNA, the CDR3 is TGTGCCAGCAGTCACGGGGGCTACGAGCAGTACTTC. Translated: CASSHGGYEQYF.

The V and J genes are TRBV23-1 and TRBJ2-3, with D tentatively TRBD1 or TRBD2 (5 bases each). TRBV23-1 is an ORF, and what it does is uncertain. The CDR3 sequence is 18 residues long. V was shortened by 4 bases and J by 8 bases, with 28 bases between the two germline ends. The chain's CDR3 is CASSPSAGKQVGVGTQYF. CDR3 sequence (DNA): TGCGCCAGCAGTCCCTCTGCAGGGAAGCAAGTCGGGGTGGGTACGCAGTATTTT.

CDR3 in amino acids: CAAQGSLVTFF. The CDR3 region has the DNA TGTGCCGCACAGGGCTCCCTTGTAACTTTCTTT. The V and J genes are TRBV2 and TRBJ1-1, with TRBD1 as a possible D gene (6 bases). Germline V gives CDR1 SNHLY, CDR2 FYNNEI. Trimming shortened V by 11 bases and J by 12 bases, and 19 bases separated the two germline ends. The CDR3 runs to 11 residues.

The V and J genes are TRBV28 and TRBJ2-7; tentatively, D is TRBD2 (6 bases). Germline V gene lookup returns CDR1 MDHEN and CDR2 SYDVKM. V was cut by 5 bases and J by 2 bases, with 16 bases left in between. The CDR3 is made up of 15 amino acids. CDR3 bases: TGTGCCAGCAGTAGGGAGGCAGGGCGACCCTACGAGCAGTACTTC. Its protein product is CASSREAGRPYEQYF.

V and J are TRBV19 and TRBJ1-1; maybe TRBD1 (5 bases). The CDR3 totals 13 residues. V gave up 5 bases and J gave up 1 base, with 8 bases separating them. The germline V gene has CDR1 LNHDA and CDR2 SQIVND (reference sequence). CDR3 bases: TGTGCCAGTAGTTTAACAGGGAACACTGAAGCTTTCTTT. As protein: CASSLTGNTEAFF.

The chain recombines TRBV6-1 with TRBJ1-2; D may be TRBD1 (5 bases). From germline, CDR1 is MNHNS and CDR2 SASEGT. This CDR3 is 15 amino acids long. The V end was cut by 6 bases, the J end by 5 bases, with 19 bases between. The CDR3 DNA reads as TGTGCCAGCAGAGAGGGATTCAGGGATCTATATGGCTACACCTTC. It codes for CASREGFRDLYGYTF.

To note about this clone: This CDR3 is also generated by other DNA sequences in the sample. V and J are TRBV7-9 and TRBJ1-5; D possibly corresponds to TRBD1 (5 bases). The CDR3 spans 12 residues. The germline CDR1 and CDR2 sequences are SEHNR and FQNEAQ (reference sequence). The V and J ends lost 5 bases and 7 bases respectively, with 9 bases between them. The CDR3 region has the DNA TGTGCCAGCAGCCCTGGGGGACAGCCCCAGCATTTT. Translating gives CASSPGGQPQHF.

The V and J genes are TRBV30 and TRBJ2-2; D unclear. Looked up from germline, CDR1 is GTSNPN and CDR2 is SVGIG (reference sequence). This CDR3 is built from 13 residues. The V and J ends lost 0 bases and 6 bases respectively, with 8 bases between them. CDR3 bases: TGTGCCTGGAGTGTAGTCGGGCCCGGGGAGCTGTTTTTT. This encodes CAWSVVGPGELFF.

The chain combines TRBV11-3 with TRBJ1-1; D is perhaps TRBD1 (5 bases). V was shortened by 0 bases and J by 7 bases, with 9 bases between the two germline ends. This CDR3 has 13 residues. Germline V gene sequence: CDR1 SGHNT, CDR2 YENEEA. The CDR3 loop is CASSLDRAGEAFF. As DNA, the CDR3 is TGTGCCAGCAGCTTAGACAGGGCCGGTGAAGCTTTCTTT.